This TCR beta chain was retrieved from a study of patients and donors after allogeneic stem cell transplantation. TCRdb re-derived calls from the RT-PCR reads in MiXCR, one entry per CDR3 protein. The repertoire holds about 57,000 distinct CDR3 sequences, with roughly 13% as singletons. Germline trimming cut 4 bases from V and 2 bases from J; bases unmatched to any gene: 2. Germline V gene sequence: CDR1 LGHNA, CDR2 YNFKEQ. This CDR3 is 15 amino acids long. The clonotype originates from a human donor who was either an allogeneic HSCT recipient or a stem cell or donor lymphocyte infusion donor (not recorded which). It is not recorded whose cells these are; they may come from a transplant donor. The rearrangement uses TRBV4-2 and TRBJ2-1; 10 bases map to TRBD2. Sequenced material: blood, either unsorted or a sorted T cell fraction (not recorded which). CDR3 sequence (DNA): TGTGCCAGCAGCCTAGCGGGAGGCACCTACAATGAGCAGTTCTTC. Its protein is CASSLAGGTYNEQFF.